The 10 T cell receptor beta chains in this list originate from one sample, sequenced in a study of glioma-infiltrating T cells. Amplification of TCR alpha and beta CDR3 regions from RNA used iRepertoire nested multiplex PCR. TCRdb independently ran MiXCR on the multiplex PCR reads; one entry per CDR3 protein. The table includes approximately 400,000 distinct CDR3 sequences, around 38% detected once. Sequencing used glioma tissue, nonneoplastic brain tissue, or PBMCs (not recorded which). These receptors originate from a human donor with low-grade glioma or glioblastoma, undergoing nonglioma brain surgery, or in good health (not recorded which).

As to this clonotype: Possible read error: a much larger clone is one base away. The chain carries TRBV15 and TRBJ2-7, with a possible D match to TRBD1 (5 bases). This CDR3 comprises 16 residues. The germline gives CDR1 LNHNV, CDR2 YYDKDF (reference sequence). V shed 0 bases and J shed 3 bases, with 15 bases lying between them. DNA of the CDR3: TGTGCCACCAGCAGAGATTACCGGACACCACACTACGAGCAGTACTTC. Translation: CATSRDYRTPHYEQYF.

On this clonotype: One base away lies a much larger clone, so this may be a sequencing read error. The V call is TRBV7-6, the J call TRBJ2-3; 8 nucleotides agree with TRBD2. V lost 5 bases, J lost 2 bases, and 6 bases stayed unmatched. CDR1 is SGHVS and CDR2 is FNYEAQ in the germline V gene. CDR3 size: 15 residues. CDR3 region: CASSVSGVITDTQYF. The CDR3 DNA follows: TGTGCCAGCAGCGTTAGCGGGGTTATCACAGATACGCAGTATTTT.

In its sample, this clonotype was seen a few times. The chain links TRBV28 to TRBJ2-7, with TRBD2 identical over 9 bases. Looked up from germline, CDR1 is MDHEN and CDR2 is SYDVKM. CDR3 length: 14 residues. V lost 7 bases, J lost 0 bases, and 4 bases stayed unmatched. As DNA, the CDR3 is TGTGCCAGCAAAACTAGCGGGCCCTCCTACGAGCAGTACTTC. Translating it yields CASKTSGPSYEQYF.

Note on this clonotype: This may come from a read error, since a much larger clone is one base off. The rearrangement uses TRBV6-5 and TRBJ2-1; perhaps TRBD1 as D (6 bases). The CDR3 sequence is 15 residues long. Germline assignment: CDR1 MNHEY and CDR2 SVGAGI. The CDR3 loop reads CAGSFDRRTYNEQFF. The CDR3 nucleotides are TGTGCCGGCAGTTTTGACAGGAGGACCTACAATGAGCAGTTCTTC.

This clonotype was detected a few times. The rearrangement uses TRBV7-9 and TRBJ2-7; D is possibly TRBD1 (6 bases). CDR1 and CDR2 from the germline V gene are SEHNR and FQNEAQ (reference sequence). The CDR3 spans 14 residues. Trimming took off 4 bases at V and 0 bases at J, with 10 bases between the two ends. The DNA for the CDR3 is TGTGCCAGCAGCTATTGGACAGCCTCCTACGAGCAGTACTTC. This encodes CASSYWTASYEQYF.

Here the CDR3 reads CASSFPGQPFF. The DNA of the CDR3 is TGTGCCAGCAGTTTCCCGGGACAGCCGTTCTTC. The rearrangement uses TRBV6-2 or TRBV6-3 and TRBJ2-1; 7 nucleotides line up with TRBD1. The trim removed 4 bases at V and 15 bases at J, leaving 6 bases unmatched. CDR1 is MNHEY, CDR2 SVGEGT, per germline. The CDR3 spans 11 residues.

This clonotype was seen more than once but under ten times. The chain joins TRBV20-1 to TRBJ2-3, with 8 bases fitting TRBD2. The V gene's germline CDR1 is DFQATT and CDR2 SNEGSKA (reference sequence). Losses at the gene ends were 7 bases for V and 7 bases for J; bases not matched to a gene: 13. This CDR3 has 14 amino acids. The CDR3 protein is CSVEGGRNSNTQYF. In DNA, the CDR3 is TGCAGTGTAGAGGGCGGGAGGAATTCGAATACGCAGTATTTT.

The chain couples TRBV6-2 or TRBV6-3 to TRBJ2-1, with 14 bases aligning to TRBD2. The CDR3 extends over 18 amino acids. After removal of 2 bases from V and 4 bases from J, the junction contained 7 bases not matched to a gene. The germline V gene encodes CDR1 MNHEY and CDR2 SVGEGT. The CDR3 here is CASSYLRLAGGLYNEQFF. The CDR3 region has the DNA TGTGCCAGCAGTTACCTGAGACTAGCGGGAGGGCTTTACAATGAGCAGTTCTTC.

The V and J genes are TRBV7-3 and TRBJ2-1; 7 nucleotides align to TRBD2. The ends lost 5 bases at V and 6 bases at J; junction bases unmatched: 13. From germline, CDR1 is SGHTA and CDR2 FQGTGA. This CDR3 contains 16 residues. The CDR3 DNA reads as TGTGCCAGCAGCGTAAATTGGGGGGGTAGCATCAATGAGCAGTTCTTC. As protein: CASSVNWGGSINEQFF.

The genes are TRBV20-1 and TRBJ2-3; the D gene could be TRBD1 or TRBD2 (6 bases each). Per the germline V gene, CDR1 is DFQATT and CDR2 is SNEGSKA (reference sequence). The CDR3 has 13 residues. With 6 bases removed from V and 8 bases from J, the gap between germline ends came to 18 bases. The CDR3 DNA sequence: TGCAGTGCCCCAGAGGGGGGACACGGTACGCAGTATTTT. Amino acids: CSAPEGGHGTQYF.